This is a list of T cell receptor beta chains from one sample in a study of cytomegalovirus exposure and HLA in healthy donors. TCRdb's copy holds only in-frame clones and misses some; the assay was immunoSEQ multiplex PCR. The sample spans around 52,000 clones; the ten largest clones claim approximately 10%. The sample comprised PBMCs. The origin of the receptors is a woman in her forties or fifties in good health and CMV-seropositive. Each CDR3 is given with its conserved first and last residue. The D gene is left open where the match is weak.

TRBJ1-3 16 TRBV4-2 . CASSQDGRGIGNTIYF TGTGCCAGCAGCCAAGATGGAAGGGGTATAGGAAACACCATATATTTT
TRBJ2-3 19 TRBV21-1 . CASSKGWLAGGFETDTQYF TGTGCCAGCAGCAAAGGGTGGCTAGCGGGAGGGTTTGAAACAGATACGCAGTATTTT
TRBJ2-6 15 TRBV7-9 . CASSPQYSGANVLTF TGTGCCAGCAGCCCCCAGTACTCTGGGGCCAACGTCCTGACTTTC
TRBJ2-7 15 TRBV5-1 . CASSLDGHNLYEQYF TGCGCCAGCAGCTTGGATGGTCACAACCTCTACGAGCAGTACTTC
TRBJ2-3 17 TRBV7-9 TRBD2 CASSLGRAGARTDTQYF TGTGCCAGCAGCCTCGGTAGGGCGGGAGCGAGGACAGATACGCAGTATTTT
TRBJ2-7 13 TRBV6-6 TRBD1 CASRRTGAYEQYF TGTGCCAGCAGACGGACAGGGGCCTACGAGCAGTACTTC
TRBJ2-3 16 TRBV5-6 TRBD1 CASSLGRQGGTDTQYF TGTGCCAGCAGCTTGGGGAGACAGGGGGGCACAGATACGCAGTATTTT
TRBJ1-5 19 TRBV27 TRBD1 CASSLSWTGRLYGDQPQHF TGTGCCAGCAGTTTATCGTGGACAGGACGCTTGTACGGCGATCAGCCCCAGCATTTT
TRBJ1-1 13 TRBV4-1 . CASSQGERALAFF TGCGCCAGCAGCCAGGGAGAACGGGCTCTGGCTTTCTTT
TRBJ1-2 13 TRBV10-1 . CASSPGQGPGYTF TGCGCCAGCTCCCCTGGGCAGGGGCCCGGCTACACCTTC
TRBJ2-5 15 TRBV7-9 TRBD2 CASFPLAGNQETQYF TGTGCCAGCTTTCCCCTAGCGGGAAACCAAGAGACCCAGTACTTC
TRBJ2-6 18 TRBV7-2 TRBD2 CASSLSSGGHSGANVLTF TGTGCCAGCAGCTTAAGTAGCGGGGGGCACTCTGGGGCCAACGTCCTGACTTTC
TRBJ1-5 12 TRBV5-7 . CASSGRNQPQHF TGTGCCAGCAGCGGCAGGAATCAGCCCCAGCATTTT
TRBJ1-5 15 TRBV6-1 TRBD1 CASSGGTGNRQPQHF TGTGCCAGCAGTGGAGGGACAGGGAATCGTCAGCCCCAGCATTTT
TRBJ1-1 14 TRBV18 . CASSLEIMNTEAFF TGTGCCAGCTCACTAGAGATCATGAACACTGAAGCTTTCTTT
TRBJ1-1 14 TRBV5-6 TRBD1 CASSLGDRGYEAFF TGTGCCAGCAGCTTGGGGGACAGGGGGTATGAAGCTTTCTTT
TRBJ2-2 15 TRBV4-1 TRBD2 CASSSGLVTTGELFF TGCGCCAGCAGCTCCGGACTAGTCACCACCGGGGAGCTGTTTTTT
TRBJ2-3 15 TRBV5-4 TRBD2 CASSPRTSYSDTQYF TGTGCCAGCAGCCCTAGGACTAGCTACTCCGATACGCAGTATTTT
TRBJ2-4 14 TRBV5-4 . CASSLAGAKNIQYF TGTGCCAGCAGCCTAGCAGGAGCCAAAAACATTCAGTACTTC
TRBJ2-5 13 TRBV5-1 . CASSLFGQETQYF TGCGCCAGCAGCTTGTTCGGCCAAGAGACCCAGTACTTC
TRBJ2-2 14 TRBV27 . CASSWRRTTGELFF TGTGCCAGCAGTTGGCGGAGAACGACCGGGGAGCTGTTTTTT
TRBJ1-2 14 TRBV6-5 . CASRENRADYGYTF TGTGCCAGCAGGGAAAACAGGGCCGACTATGGCTACACCTTC
TRBJ1-1 15 TRBV7-9 . CASSHNRGMNTEAFF TGTGCCAGCAGCCACAATAGAGGGATGAACACTGAAGCTTTCTTT
TRBJ1-6 12 TRBV30 . CASRAYNSPLHF TGTGCCTCGCGGGCTTATAATTCACCCCTCCACTTT
TRBJ1-2 16 TRBV18 . CASSPTSISGGYGYTF TGTGCCAGCTCACCCACTTCAATCTCAGGAGGGTATGGCTACACCTTC
TRBJ2-7 14 TRBV7-9 TRBD1 CASSRTGGPYEQYF TGTGCCAGCAGCCGGACAGGGGGCCCCTACGAGCAGTACTTC
TRBJ2-7 14 TRBV28 . CASRATGVLYEQYF TGTGCCAGCAGGGCAACGGGAGTACTCTACGAGCAGTACTTC
TRBJ2-7 13 TRBV19 . CASSIDPGGEQYF TGTGCCAGTAGTATAGATCCGGGTGGCGAGCAGTACTTC
TRBJ1-4 16 TRBV2 . CASSEALPGLGEKLFF TGTGCCAGCAGTGAAGCGCTTCCGGGACTGGGGGAAAAACTGTTTTTT
TRBJ2-5 15 TRBV2 TRBD2 CASRGTSGYQETQYF TGTGCCAGCAGAGGGACTAGCGGTTACCAAGAGACCCAGTACTTC
TRBJ1-1 15 TRBV7-2 TRBD1 CASSPRQGAGTEAFF TGTGCCAGCAGCCCTCGACAGGGGGCAGGGACTGAAGCTTTCTTT
TRBJ1-1 14 TRBV6-5 . CASSPGGLNTEAFF TGTGCCAGCAGCCCCGGCGGGTTGAACACTGAAGCTTTCTTT
TRBJ2-1 15 TRBV4-3 TRBD2 CASSRGGNSYNEQFF TGCGCCAGCAGTCGCGGGGGGAACTCCTACAATGAGCAGTTCTTC
TRBJ2-5 14 TRBV18 . CASSPNTGRETQYF TGTGCCAGCTCACCGAACACAGGGCGCGAGACCCAGTACTTC
TRBJ2-1 16 TRBV9 TRBD1 CASSVPVGQGYNEQFF TGTGCCAGCAGCGTCCCCGTGGGACAGGGATACAATGAGCAGTTCTTC
TRBJ1-4 15 TRBV4-1 . CASSQAGSGNEKLFF TGTGCCAGCAGCCAAGCGGGGTCTGGTAATGAAAAACTGTTTTTT
TRBJ1-2 12 TRBV30 . CAWKQVNYGYTF TGTGCCTGGAAACAGGTGAACTATGGCTACACCTTC
TRBJ2-3 16 TRBV28 TRBD2 CASSVRSGLATDTQYF TGTGCCAGCAGCGTTCGGTCGGGACTAGCAACCGATACGCAGTATTTT
TRBJ1-5 13 TRBV28 TRBD1 CASSFLLGQVQHF TGTGCCAGCAGTTTCCTCCTCGGACAGGTGCAGCATTTT
TRBJ2-3 16 TRBV29-1 TRBD2 CSVQSRLAVITDTQYF TGCAGCGTACAATCCCGACTAGCTGTAATCACAGATACGCAGTATTTT